This TCR beta chain is drawn from a study of control samples from healthy donors and cancer patients. Only in-frame clones appear in the TCRdb table, and some are missing; sequencing was by immunoSEQ multiplex PCR. The sample contains some 120,000 clones, 80% to 90% of which appear only once. This clone was found once. Germline V gives CDR1 SNHLY, CDR2 FYNNEI. Between the trimmed V and J ends, which lost 6 bases and 8 bases, there was a span of 7 bases. This CDR3 comprises 10 residues. The chain is built from TRBV2 and TRBJ1-1; D is unresolved. This sequence was found in a woman between 45 and 60 years old with colorectal cancer. The sample comprised PBMCs. The CDR3 coding sequence is TGTGCCAGCAGGTCGAAGGAAGCTTTCTTT. Encoded protein: CASRSKEAFF.